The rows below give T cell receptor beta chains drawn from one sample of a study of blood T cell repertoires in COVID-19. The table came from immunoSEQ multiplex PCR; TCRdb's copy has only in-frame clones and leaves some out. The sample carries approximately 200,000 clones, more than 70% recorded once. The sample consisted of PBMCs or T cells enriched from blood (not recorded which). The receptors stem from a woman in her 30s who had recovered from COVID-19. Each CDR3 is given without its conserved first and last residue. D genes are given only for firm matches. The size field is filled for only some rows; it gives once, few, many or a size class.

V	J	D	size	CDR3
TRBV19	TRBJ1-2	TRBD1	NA	ASSTLPGQITYGYT
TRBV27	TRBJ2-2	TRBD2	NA	ASSLGLAGAGGELF
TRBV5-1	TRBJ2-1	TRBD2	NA	ASSLGGGGEQF
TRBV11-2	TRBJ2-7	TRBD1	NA	ASSLVGQGFFEQY
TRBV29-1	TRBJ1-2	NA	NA	SVEDLQDNYGYT
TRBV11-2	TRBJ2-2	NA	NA	ASSLVSGANTGELF
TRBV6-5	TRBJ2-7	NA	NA	ASKDRYYEQY
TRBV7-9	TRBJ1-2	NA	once	ASSLERGYGYT
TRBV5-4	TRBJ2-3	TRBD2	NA	ASSADGTSGDTQY
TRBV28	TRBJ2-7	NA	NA	ASSVSDEQY
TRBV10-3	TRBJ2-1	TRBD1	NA	AISASTPGQANNEQF
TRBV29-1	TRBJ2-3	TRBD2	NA	SVVAGGSDTQY
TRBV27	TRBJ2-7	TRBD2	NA	ASSLRIKFGGGSSYEQY
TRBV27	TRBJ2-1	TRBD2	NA	ASSWGTSLYNEQF
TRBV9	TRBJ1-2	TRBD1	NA	ASRGTGFSHGYT
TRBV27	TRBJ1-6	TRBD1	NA	ASSWDSPNSPLH
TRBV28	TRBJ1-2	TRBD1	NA	ASSSSGGNYGYT
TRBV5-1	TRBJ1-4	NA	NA	ASSLGLLGTTNEKLF
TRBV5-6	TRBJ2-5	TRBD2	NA	ASSLQTSGQETQY
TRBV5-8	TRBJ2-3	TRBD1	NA	ASNRGTSGTDTQY
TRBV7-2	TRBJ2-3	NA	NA	ASSLARSVLDTQY
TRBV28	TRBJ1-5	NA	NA	ASSLAGTPSNQPQH
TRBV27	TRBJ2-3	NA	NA	ASSLSNRVTRTDTQY
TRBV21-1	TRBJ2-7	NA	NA	ASRQGVAYEQY
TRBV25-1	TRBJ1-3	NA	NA	ASSEGRQDIFSGNTIY
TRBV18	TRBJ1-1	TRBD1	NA	ASSLTRDREAF
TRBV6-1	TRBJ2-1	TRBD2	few	ASSGLAGADVNEQF
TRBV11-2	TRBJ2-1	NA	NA	ASSPYGSSYNEQF
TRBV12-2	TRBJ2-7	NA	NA	ASRPPSSGYEQY
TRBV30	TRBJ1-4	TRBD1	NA	AWSDRDRGLEKLF
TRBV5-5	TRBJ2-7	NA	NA	ASSFDSPDEQY
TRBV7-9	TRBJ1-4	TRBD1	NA	ASSPPDRGREKLF
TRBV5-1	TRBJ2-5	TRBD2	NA	ASSTAGAQETQY
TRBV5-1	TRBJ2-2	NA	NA	ASSLALAPGGGELF
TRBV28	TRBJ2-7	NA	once	ASSFWDSGVYEQY
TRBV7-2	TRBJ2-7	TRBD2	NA	ASGLAGGYEQY
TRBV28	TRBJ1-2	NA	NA	ASSLNGLRTAGYT
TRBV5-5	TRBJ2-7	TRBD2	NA	ASSLASGSDEQY
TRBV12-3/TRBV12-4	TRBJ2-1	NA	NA	ASSPSYYEQF
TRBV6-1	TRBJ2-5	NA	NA	ASSDLRGAGTQY